What follows are 30 T cell receptor beta chains derived from one specimen sequenced in a study of cytomegalovirus exposure and HLA in healthy donors. Both 60 Vbeta primers and 13 Jbeta primers went into the PCR. Assay used: immunoSEQ multiplex PCR; TCRdb lists only in-frame clones, some missing. The sample lists about 100,000 clones, 80% to 90% seen once, with approximately 1.2% in the top ten. The sample comprised PBMCs. These receptors all stem from a woman younger than 30 in good health and CMV-seronegative.

This chain uses TRBV19 with TRBJ1-5, with D possibly being TRBD1 (5 bases). V was cut by 11 bases and J by 5 bases, with 22 bases left in between. The CDR3 has 15 amino acids. Germline V lookup: CDR1 LNHDA, CDR2 SQIVND (reference sequence). CDR3 sequence reads: CASSRQTSGDQPQHF. The DNA for the CDR3 is TGTGCCTCCTCTCGGCAGACATCGGGGGATCAGCCCCAGCATTTT. The full variable domain, completed using reference TRBV19 and TRBJ1-5, is DGGITQSPKYLFRKEGQNVTLSCEQNLNHDAMYWYRQDPGQGLRLIYYSQIVNDFQKGDIAEGYSVSREKKESFPLTVTSAQKNPTAFYLCASSRQTSGDQPQHFGDGTRLSIL.

The chain employs TRBV6-5 and TRBJ2-2; D perhaps matches TRBD2 (6 bases). Germline-derived CDR1 and CDR2 are MNHEY and SVGAGI. The CDR3 runs 14 residues. Trimming removed 8 bases at V and 6 bases at J, with 16 bases between. The CDR3 nucleotides are TGTGCCAGCGGTTCTAGCGAAGTTTCCGGGGAGCTGTTTTTT. Translation: CASGSSEVSGELFF.

The chain links TRBV18 to TRBJ1-1; perhaps TRBD1 as D (5 bases). The CDR3 sequence is 12 residues long. Trimming left V 2 bases short and J 11 bases short, with 12 bases between. Per the germline V gene, CDR1 is KGHSH and CDR2 is LQKENI. The CDR3 DNA reads as TGTGCCAGCTCACCAGGTTCAGGGTACGCTTTCTTT. It codes for CASSPGSGYAFF.

V and J are TRBV5-8 and TRBJ2-5; 10 bases align to TRBD1. The DNA matches TRBJ2-7 better at its end, which makes the J call doubtful. This CDR3 comprises 15 residues. CDR1 and CDR2 (germline): SGHTS, YDEGEE. The chain's CDR3 is CASTVGDRGSYEQYF. CDR3 nucleotide sequence: TGTGCCAGCACCGTCGGGGACAGGGGTTCCTACGAGCAGTACTTC.

Details on this clone: An end of the junction does not agree with germline; a read error may underlie this. The V and J genes are TRBV7-2 and TRBJ2-5; 15 nucleotides line up with TRBD2. This CDR3 has 18 amino acids. The germline gives CDR1 SGHTA, CDR2 FQGNSA. CDR3: CASSHLTGLAGGGETRYF. CDR3 DNA: TGTGCCAGCAGCCATCTCACGGGACTAGCGGGAGGAGGAGAGACCCGGTACTTC.

The V gene is TRBV7-9, the J gene TRBJ1-1, with D uncertain. Per the germline V gene, CDR1 is SEHNR and CDR2 is FQNEAQ (reference sequence). This CDR3 is built from 11 residues. Trimming pared 6 bases from V and 2 bases from J, leaving 4 bases between. CDR3 region: CASRSNTEAFF. CDR3 bases: TGTGCCAGCAGGAGCAACACTGAAGCTTTCTTT.

The rearrangement joins TRBV5-4 to TRBJ1-3, with 7 bases aligning to TRBD1. CDR3 length: 14 residues. With 4 bases clipped from V and 2 bases from J, the junction kept 3 bases outside the gene matches. Germline CDR1 and CDR2: SGHNT and YYREEE (reference sequence). The CDR3 DNA follows: TGTGCCAGCAGCCCAGACAGGGCTGGAAACACCATATATTTT. It is translated as CASSPDRAGNTIYF. Drawing the rest from reference TRBV5-4 and TRBJ1-3, the complete variable domain is ETGVTQSPTHLIKTRGQQVTLRCSSQSGHNTVSWYQQALGQGPQFIFQYYREEENGRGNFPPRFSGLQFPNYSSELNVNALELDDSALYLCASSPDRAGNTIYFGEGSWLTVV.

This clone was seen only a few times. The V call is TRBV2, the J call TRBJ2-2; D is possibly TRBD1 (5 bases). Germline CDR1 reads SNHLY; CDR2 reads FYNNEI. V was pared by 7 bases and J by 5 bases, with 8 bases between. This CDR3 region has 12 residues. The CDR3 region is CASNQGTGELFF. The DNA of the CDR3 is TGTGCCAGCAACCAGGGTACCGGGGAGCTGTTTTTT.

In its sample, this clone was seen once. The rearrangement links TRBV28 to TRBJ2-3; 8 bases are shared with TRBD1. CDR3 size: 15 residues. V shed 1 base and J 5 bases; nucleotides not matched to a gene: 5. Germline values: CDR1 MDHEN, CDR2 SYDVKM. In DNA, the CDR3 is TGTGCCAGCAGTTTATCGGGACAGGCTATAGATACGCAGTATTTT. Amino acids: CASSLSGQAIDTQYF.

This clone was seen a few times. V gene TRBV5-1 combines with J gene TRBJ1-1; D might be TRBD1 (5 bases). The germline V gene has CDR1 SGHRS and CDR2 YFSETQ. V dropped 6 bases and J dropped 4 bases, with 13 bases sitting between them. The CDR3 spans 13 residues. For the CDR3, the DNA is TGCGCCAGCATCCAGGACGGGGGCACTGAAGCTTTCTTT. It codes for CASIQDGGTEAFF.

A few counts support this clone. V and J are TRBV5-6 and TRBJ1-3; a possible D gene is TRBD1 (6 bases). Looked up from germline, CDR1 is SGHDT and CDR2 is YYEEEE. This CDR3 has 15 residues. V was clipped by 5 bases and J by 0 bases, with 12 bases between them. CDR3 loop: CASRNTGSSGNTIYF. CDR3 bases: TGTGCCAGCAGGAACACAGGGAGCTCTGGAAACACCATATATTTT.

This clone was picked up one time. The chain combines TRBV27 with TRBJ2-7, with D perhaps TRBD2 (5 bases). In germline, CDR1 is MNHEY, CDR2 SMNVEV (reference sequence). V dropped 5 bases and J dropped 3 bases, with 17 bases sitting between them. CDR3 length: 15 residues. Written as DNA, the CDR3 is TGTGCCAGCAGTGTCGCGGGCAACCCTTTCTACGAGCAGTACTTC. It encodes CASSVAGNPFYEQYF.

This chain links TRBV29-1 with TRBJ2-1; D is undetermined. CDR1 is SQVTM and CDR2 is ANQGSEA in the germline V gene. The CDR3 loop spans 14 amino acids. V dropped 1 base and J dropped 10 bases, with 17 bases sitting between them. CDR3 amino acids: CSVEVSAVGDEQFF. CDR3 DNA: TGCAGCGTTGAAGTTTCGGCTGTAGGAGACGAGCAGTTCTTC.

The V and J genes are TRBV4-2 and TRBJ2-7; 9 bases agree with TRBD2. Germline V gene lookup returns CDR1 LGHNA and CDR2 YNFKEQ. V lost 2 bases to trimming and J lost 6 bases; unmatched junction nucleotides: 14. The CDR3 is 17 residues long. Here the CDR3 DNA reads TGTGCCAGCAGCCAATCCCTCGGGCTAGCGGGAAACGTCGAGCAGTACTTC. Protein sequence: CASSQSLGLAGNVEQYF.

Worth noting for this clone: The same CDR3 arises from other DNA sequences in this sample as well. The chain couples TRBV2 to TRBJ2-7; 8 nucleotides align to TRBD2. Germline V gene sequence: CDR1 SNHLY, CDR2 FYNNEI. This CDR3 is built from 14 residues. J was trimmed by 5 bases and V by 8 bases; bases with no gene match: 11. DNA for the CDR3: TGTGCCAGCCGGGGGGGGTTAGCGGCCCACGAGCAGTACTTC. The encoded protein is CASRGGLAAHEQYF.

This chain joins TRBV28 and TRBJ1-5; the match to TRBD1 covers 7 bases. The J segment lost 5 bases and the V segment lost 5 bases, leaving 6 bases of the junction unmatched. CDR1 MDHEN and CDR2 SYDVKM come from the germline V gene. This CDR3 has 14 amino acids. The CDR3 DNA sequence: TGTGCCAGCAGTCCCGGGACAGTGCATCAGCCCCAGCATTTT. It translates to CASSPGTVHQPQHF.

The chain links TRBV19 to TRBJ1-4; 7 bases match TRBD1. From germline, CDR1 is LNHDA and CDR2 SQIVND (reference sequence). The CDR3 is 14 residues long. The CDR3 sequence: CASKYRGLGEKLFF. The CDR3 region has the DNA TGTGCTTCTAAATATAGGGGGCTGGGGGAAAAACTGTTTTTT.

The chain recombines TRBV5-5 with TRBJ2-3; 11 nucleotides match TRBD2. The CDR3 contains 15 residues. In germline, CDR1 is SGHKS, CDR2 YYEKEE (reference sequence). With V trimmed by 4 bases and J by 7 bases, 8 bases remained unmatched. In nucleotides, the CDR3 is TGTGCCAGCAGCCGATCCGGGACTAGCGGTAATACGCAGTATTTT. It translates to CASSRSGTSGNTQYF.

The chain joins TRBV28 to TRBJ1-1; D is undetermined. Between the trimmed V and J ends, which lost 10 bases and 6 bases, there was a span of 18 bases. CDR1 and CDR2 (germline): MDHEN, SYDVKM. This CDR3 contains 13 residues. The CDR3 nucleotides read TGTGCCACCTCCAGTACAGTAGGCTCTGAAGCTTTCTTT. Translated, it gives CATSSTVGSEAFF.

The V gene is TRBV28, the J gene TRBJ2-7; 8 bases map to TRBD1. With 6 bases clipped from V and 5 bases from J, the junction kept 6 bases outside the gene matches. The CDR3 is made up of 13 amino acids. The germline CDR1 and CDR2 sequences are MDHEN and SYDVKM. The CDR3 loop reads CASRGDRGNEQYF. DNA for the CDR3: TGTGCCAGCAGAGGAGACAGGGGAAACGAGCAGTACTTC.

This clone was observed a few times. The chain recombines TRBV7-3 with TRBJ1-1; no reliable D call. The V gene lost 0 bases and the J gene lost 6 bases, with 14 bases spanning the gap. CDR3 length equals 15 residues. Germline V gives CDR1 SGHTA, CDR2 FQGTGA. CDR3 DNA sequence: TGTGCCAGCAGCTTAACGGGCAGAACTTTGGCTGAAGCTTTCTTT. Its translation is CASSLTGRTLAEAFF.

This chain links TRBV7-2 with TRBJ2-7; 8 nucleotides line up with TRBD2. Trimming took 5 bases from V and 6 from J; bases not matched to a gene: 9. The length of the CDR3 is 14 residues. Per the germline V gene, CDR1 is SGHTA and CDR2 is FQGNSA. The CDR3 loop is CASSPIAGGGEQYF. The CDR3 coding sequence is TGTGCCAGCAGCCCTATCGCGGGGGGTGGCGAGCAGTACTTC.

The chain has TRBV9 and TRBJ1-2, with a weak D call TRBD1 (5 bases). V was shortened by 2 bases and J by 1 base, with 9 bases between the two germline ends. The CDR3 spans 14 residues. Looked up from germline, CDR1 is SGDLS and CDR2 is YYNGEE. CDR3 loop: CASSVSGGNYGYTF. CDR3 nucleotide sequence: TGTGCCAGCAGCGTTAGCGGGGGTAACTATGGCTACACCTTC.

This chain connects TRBV7-8 to TRBJ2-7, with a tentative D call TRBD1 (6 bases). This CDR3 is 14 amino acids long. Trimming shortened V by 4 bases and J by 0 bases, and 10 bases separated the two germline ends. Germline-derived CDR1 and CDR2 are SGHVS and FQNEAQ. The CDR3 here is CASSSQGDSYEQYF. DNA of the CDR3: TGTGCCAGCAGCTCACAGGGAGACTCCTACGAGCAGTACTTC.

This chain connects TRBV7-8 to TRBJ2-7; 9 bases fit TRBD1. This CDR3 comprises 14 residues. V lost 3 bases, J lost 2 bases, and 2 bases stayed unmatched. The germline gives CDR1 SGHVS, CDR2 FQNEAQ. This CDR3 reads CASSFGTGTYEQYF. The CDR3 coding sequence is TGTGCCAGCAGCTTCGGGACAGGGACCTACGAGCAGTACTTC.

V is TRBV4-3 and J is TRBJ2-2, with D perhaps matching TRBD1 (6 bases). Germline assignment: CDR1 LGHNA and CDR2 YSLEER. The CDR3 is 14 residues long. Trimming removed 4 bases from V and 2 bases from J, with 8 bases in between. The CDR3 region has the DNA TGCGCCAGCAGCCCCGGGACAAACACCGGGGAGCTGTTTTTT. Translating gives CASSPGTNTGELFF.

This clone occurred a few times. The CDR3 loop is CASSQPGVQPQHF. CDR3 DNA: TGCGCCAGCAGCCAACCAGGGGTTCAGCCCCAGCATTTT. The J gene is TRBJ1-5, the V gene TRBV4-3; the D gene is possibly TRBD1 (6 bases). Germline loops: CDR1 LGHNA, CDR2 YSLEER. The V gene lost 2 bases and the J gene lost 6 bases, with 8 bases spanning the gap. The CDR3 runs 13 residues.

DNA of the CDR3: TGTGCCAGCAGCTTAGGGAGGGACAATGAGCAGTTCTTC. Translating gives CASSLGRDNEQFF. J is TRBJ2-1 and V is TRBV7-6, with a tentative D call TRBD2 (6 bases). This CDR3 contains 13 residues. Between the trimmed V and J ends, which lost 1 base and 5 bases, there was a span of 6 bases. Per germline, CDR1 SGHVS and CDR2 FNYEAQ.

The rearrangement joins TRBV30 to TRBJ1-2; D is unresolved. Germline V gene data show CDR1 as GTSNPN and CDR2 as SVGIG (reference sequence). V lost 2 bases, J lost 8 bases, and 12 bases lay in between. The CDR3 spans 12 residues. The CDR3 reads CAWSNPTKGYTF. The CDR3 nucleotides are TGTGCCTGGAGTAACCCTACTAAAGGCTACACCTTC.

The chain combines TRBV9 with TRBJ2-5; TRBD2 aligns across 7 bases. The germline V gene has CDR1 SGDLS and CDR2 YYNGEE. The V segment lost 4 bases and the J segment 1 base; nucleotides outside the gene matches: 7. The CDR3 contains 15 residues. The CDR3 DNA sequence: TGTGCCAGCAGCCCTCGGGACTACTCCCAAGAGACCCAGTACTTC. Its protein is CASSPRDYSQETQYF.